This T cell receptor (beta chain) originates from a study of T cell responses to AZD1222 COVID-19 vaccine. Measured with immunoSEQ multiplex PCR; TCRdb has only the in-frame clones, and not every one. Counted here are about 120,000 clones, over 85% occurring once; the ten biggest clones make up approximately 8.4%. In germline, CDR1 is LNHNV, CDR2 YYDKDF (reference sequence). V dropped 5 bases and J dropped 0 bases, with 13 bases sitting between them. The CDR3 runs to 16 residues. The sequencing here drew on peripheral blood, taken on day 0 of AZD1222 vaccination. This clonotype was obtained from an adult in good health. The genes are TRBV15 and TRBJ1-4, with D tentatively TRBD1 (6 bases). The CDR3 is CATSFDRMATNEKLFF. In DNA form, the CDR3 reads TGTGCCACCAGCTTTGACAGGATGGCAACTAATGAAAAACTGTTTTTT.